Listed below are T cell receptor beta chains from one sample, sequenced in a study of blood T cell repertoires in COVID-19. Data came from immunoSEQ multiplex PCR; TCRdb stores just in-frame clones and leaves some out. The sample lists 300,000 to 450,000 clones, about 80% occurring once. Sequencing was done on a sample of peripheral blood. The receptors stem from a human donor with acute or convalescent COVID-19. The donor label of this sample is uncertain. Each CDR3 is given with its conserved first and last residue. D genes are given only for firm matches. Clone size is not always given. Where it is, it says once, few, many or a class for expanded clones.

abundance: -
d_gene: -
v_gene: TRBV18
j_gene: TRBJ1-4
CDR3nt: TGTGCCAGCTCAGGAATCGAGGGAGAAAAACTGTTTTTT
CDR3aa: CASSGIEGEKLFF

abundance: -
d_gene: -
v_gene: TRBV6-5
j_gene: TRBJ1-2
CDR3nt: TGTGCCAGCAGTTACGGGAGGGGACCAAACTATGGCTACACCTTC
CDR3aa: CASSYGRGPNYGYTF

abundance: -
d_gene: TRBD1
v_gene: TRBV7-9
j_gene: TRBJ1-2
CDR3nt: TGTGCCAGCAGCCTAGACAGGGGGCGAGGAAATGGCTACACCTTC
CDR3aa: CASSLDRGRGNGYTF

abundance: -
d_gene: -
v_gene: TRBV30
j_gene: TRBJ1-1
CDR3nt: TGTGCCTGGAGCACAGGGTCGAGGACTGAAGCTTTCTTT
CDR3aa: CAWSTGSRTEAFF

abundance: -
d_gene: -
v_gene: TRBV28
j_gene: TRBJ1-5
CDR3nt: TGTGCCAGCCAAATCCGGGGCAATCAGCCCCAGCATTTT
CDR3aa: CASQIRGNQPQHF

abundance: -
d_gene: TRBD1
v_gene: TRBV19
j_gene: TRBJ1-4
CDR3nt: TGTGCCAGTAGTAAATTAAGGGGGCTCGGCGAAAAACTGTTTTTT
CDR3aa: CASSKLRGLGEKLFF

abundance: -
d_gene: TRBD1
v_gene: TRBV12-5
j_gene: TRBJ1-1
CDR3nt: TGTGCTAGTGGGCCAGGGGGCTTCAGGACTGAAGCTTTCTTT
CDR3aa: CASGPGGFRTEAFF

abundance: -
d_gene: TRBD1
v_gene: TRBV11-2
j_gene: TRBJ1-3
CDR3nt: TGTGCCAGCAGCCGGGACAGAATCTCTGGAAACACCATATATTTT
CDR3aa: CASSRDRISGNTIYF

abundance: -
d_gene: -
v_gene: TRBV21-1
j_gene: TRBJ2-1
CDR3nt: TGTGCCAGCAGCAAAGATCGGGGGAGCTACTCCTACAATGAGCAGTTCTTC
CDR3aa: CASSKDRGSYSYNEQFF

abundance: -
d_gene: TRBD1
v_gene: TRBV6-5
j_gene: TRBJ1-1
CDR3nt: TGTGCCAGCAGTTACCAAGGGACAGGGGGCACTGAAGCTTTCTTT
CDR3aa: CASSYQGTGGTEAFF

abundance: -
d_gene: TRBD2
v_gene: TRBV5-4
j_gene: TRBJ2-7
CDR3nt: TGTGCCAGCAGCCCGGGACTAGCGCGTTACGAGCAGTACTTC
CDR3aa: CASSPGLARYEQYF

abundance: -
d_gene: TRBD2
v_gene: TRBV5-1
j_gene: TRBJ2-1
CDR3nt: TGCGCCAGCGGGGGTACTAGCGGGAATTACAATGAGCAGTTCTTC
CDR3aa: CASGGTSGNYNEQFF

abundance: -
d_gene: -
v_gene: TRBV27
j_gene: TRBJ2-1
CDR3nt: TGTGCCAGCAGACAGGGTAATAACAATGAGCAGTTCTTC
CDR3aa: CASRQGNNNEQFF

abundance: -
d_gene: TRBD1
v_gene: TRBV19
j_gene: TRBJ1-1
CDR3nt: TGTGCCAGTAGTCTCCCGGGACAGGGAAGGACCACTGAAGCTTTCTTT
CDR3aa: CASSLPGQGRTTEAFF

abundance: -
d_gene: -
v_gene: TRBV3-1/TRBV3-2
j_gene: TRBJ1-1
CDR3nt: TGTGCCAGCAGCCAAGATCCGGGAAGGAACACTGAAGCTTTCTTT
CDR3aa: CASSQDPGRNTEAFF

abundance: -
d_gene: -
v_gene: TRBV2
j_gene: TRBJ1-2
CDR3nt: TGTGCCAGCAGCGTCGCGACAAACTATGGCTACACCTTC
CDR3aa: CASSVATNYGYTF

abundance: -
d_gene: -
v_gene: TRBV12-3/TRBV12-4
j_gene: TRBJ1-1
CDR3nt: TGTGCCAGCAGTTCGGGGACTGAAGCTTTCTTT
CDR3aa: CASSSGTEAFF

abundance: -
d_gene: TRBD2
v_gene: TRBV27
j_gene: TRBJ2-1
CDR3nt: TGTGCCAGCAGTGCCCCGGGACTAGAAGAGTTCTTC
CDR3aa: CASSAPGLEEFF

abundance: once
d_gene: -
v_gene: TRBV15
j_gene: TRBJ2-1
CDR3nt: TGTGCCACCAGCAGAGACAGGGGTTGGAATGAGCAGTTCTTC
CDR3aa: CATSRDRGWNEQFF

abundance: few
d_gene: -
v_gene: TRBV5-1
j_gene: TRBJ1-3
CDR3nt: TGCGCCAGCAGTCTGGGGAGGATCCCTGGAAACACCATATATTTT
CDR3aa: CASSLGRIPGNTIYF

abundance: few
d_gene: TRBD1
v_gene: TRBV3-1/TRBV3-2
j_gene: TRBJ1-1
CDR3nt: TGTGCCAGCAGCCCCTTGACAGGGGCGACAACTGAAGCTTTCTTT
CDR3aa: CASSPLTGATTEAFF

abundance: -
d_gene: -
v_gene: TRBV19
j_gene: TRBJ1-2
CDR3nt: TGTGCCAGTAGCCCACAGGGCGACTATGGCTACACCTTC
CDR3aa: CASSPQGDYGYTF

abundance: -
d_gene: -
v_gene: TRBV19
j_gene: TRBJ2-1
CDR3nt: TGTGCCAGCTCCCGGGGGTTTAGCACCTACAATGAGCAGTTCTTC
CDR3aa: CASSRGFSTYNEQFF

abundance: -
d_gene: TRBD2
v_gene: TRBV4-1
j_gene: TRBJ2-2
CDR3nt: TGCGCCAGCAGCCAAGATAGGTTCCGTGGGAGGGGGAACACCGGGGAGCTGTTTTTT
CDR3aa: CASSQDRFRGRGNTGELFF

abundance: -
d_gene: -
v_gene: TRBV18
j_gene: TRBJ1-3
CDR3nt: TGTGCCAGCTCACCAGGGAGTGGAAACACCATATATTTT
CDR3aa: CASSPGSGNTIYF